Listed below are T cell receptor beta chains from one sample, sequenced in a study of cytomegalovirus exposure and HLA in healthy donors. Only in-frame clones appear in the TCRdb table, and some are missing; sequencing was by immunoSEQ multiplex PCR. Among roughly 64,000 clones listed, 85% to 95% were seen once. Specimen: PBMCs. These receptors originate from a woman younger than 35 in good health and CMV-seropositive. Both conserved end residues are part of each CDR3. Fields, in order: V gene, J gene, clone size, CDR3 protein. Where a row states a size, it is once, few, many or the class of an expanded clone; other rows omit it.

v_call: TRBV19
j_call: TRBJ1-1
clone_size: NA
cdr3_aa: CASSLGQMNTEAFF

v_call: TRBV6-1
j_call: TRBJ2-7
clone_size: once
cdr3_aa: CASSLDSYEQYF

v_call: TRBV11-2
j_call: TRBJ1-2
clone_size: NA
cdr3_aa: CASSLDEAGYGYTF

v_call: TRBV28
j_call: TRBJ1-1
clone_size: NA
cdr3_aa: CASSQIMNTEAFF

v_call: TRBV30
j_call: TRBJ2-7
clone_size: NA
cdr3_aa: CAWKQGNYEQYF

v_call: TRBV28
j_call: TRBJ2-7
clone_size: NA
cdr3_aa: CASSLRVHRGDRYEQYF

v_call: TRBV5-1
j_call: TRBJ2-7
clone_size: NA
cdr3_aa: CASSKISGADYEQYF

v_call: TRBV7-9
j_call: TRBJ1-2
clone_size: NA
cdr3_aa: CASSLDGGQGYYGYTF

v_call: TRBV7-8
j_call: TRBJ1-4
clone_size: NA
cdr3_aa: CASSLEAGGAEKLFF

v_call: TRBV11-1
j_call: TRBJ2-1
clone_size: NA
cdr3_aa: CASSQSSGGDTYNEQFF

v_call: TRBV10-3
j_call: TRBJ1-2
clone_size: NA
cdr3_aa: CAISTDSQRGYTF

v_call: TRBV27
j_call: TRBJ1-1
clone_size: NA
cdr3_aa: CASKDRPNTEAFF

v_call: TRBV11-2
j_call: TRBJ1-4
clone_size: NA
cdr3_aa: CASSLATGRDEKLFF

v_call: TRBV30
j_call: TRBJ2-1
clone_size: NA
cdr3_aa: CAWSDGSYNEQFF

v_call: TRBV9
j_call: TRBJ2-3
clone_size: NA
cdr3_aa: CASSEGIQGDTQYF

v_call: TRBV27
j_call: TRBJ2-2
clone_size: NA
cdr3_aa: CASRLGQGTGELFF

v_call: TRBV18
j_call: TRBJ1-6
clone_size: NA
cdr3_aa: CASSPAQGNSPLHF

v_call: TRBV5-6
j_call: TRBJ1-2
clone_size: NA
cdr3_aa: CASSVTSGVYGYTF

v_call: TRBV28
j_call: TRBJ2-7
clone_size: NA
cdr3_aa: CASSPPVNYEQYF

v_call: TRBV2
j_call: TRBJ1-5
clone_size: NA
cdr3_aa: CASSSRGSNQPQHF

v_call: TRBV2
j_call: TRBJ2-1
clone_size: once
cdr3_aa: CASSVYNEQFF

v_call: TRBV10-1
j_call: TRBJ2-7
clone_size: NA
cdr3_aa: CASSAWDRGIYEQYF

v_call: TRBV29-1
j_call: TRBJ1-6
clone_size: NA
cdr3_aa: CSVAISGTDNSPLHF